These 25 T cell receptor beta chains were sequenced from one sample in a study of identical twins. Each CDR3 protein is one row after TCRdb ran MiXCR on the 5' RACE reads. This table has approximately 240,000 distinct CDR3 sequences, over 12% appearing once. The material sequenced was memory (CD45RO+) T cells sorted from blood. These receptors all come from a woman aged 18-29 years in good health.

The chain is built from TRBV7-9 and TRBJ2-3; no firm D call. The CDR3 covers 13 residues. V was clipped by 8 bases and J by 4 bases, with 13 bases between them. Germline CDR1 SEHNR, CDR2 FQNEAQ (reference sequence). CDR3 coding DNA: TGTGCCAGCCTTCTCACCTCGGCAGATACGCAGTATTTT. It encodes CASLLTSADTQYF.

The table lists this clonotype with a few counts. The J gene is TRBJ1-1, the V gene TRBV3-1; D is ambiguous. The CDR3 is made up of 14 amino acids. CDR1 is LGHDT and CDR2 is YNNKEL in the germline V gene (reference sequence). The germline V and J ends were trimmed by 5 bases and 4 bases, with 14 bases remaining between them. This CDR3 is CASSATRQGTEAFF. Here the CDR3 DNA reads TGTGCCAGCAGCGCCACCAGGCAAGGCACTGAAGCTTTCTTT.

The chain employs TRBV7-2 and TRBJ1-2; D possibly corresponds to TRBD1 (5 bases). Per germline, CDR1 SGHTA and CDR2 FQGNSA. CDR3 size: 17 residues. V lost 2 bases and J 0 bases, leaving 16 bases between the germline ends. The CDR3 bases are TGTGCCAGCAGCTTAACGGCAGGGTACATAACTAACTATGGCTACACCTTC. Translated: CASSLTAGYITNYGYTF.

The chain employs TRBV21-1 and TRBJ2-7. TRBV21-1 has pseudogene status. This CDR3 is built from 13 residues. CDR3 in DNA: TGTGCCAGCAGCGAGAGAGTAGGATACGAGCAGTACTTC. It yields the protein CASSERVGYEQYF.

This clonotype was seen at least ten times. V is TRBV7-2 and J is TRBJ2-2; unclear D gene. The germline V gene encodes CDR1 SGHTA and CDR2 FQGNSA. There are 14 residues in the CDR3. Trimming removed 3 bases at V and 3 bases at J, with 8 bases between. The CDR3 coding sequence is TGTGCCAGCAGCTTTTGGGCAGACACCGGGGAGCTGTTTTTT. As protein: CASSFWADTGELFF.

J is TRBJ2-5 and V is TRBV27, with no clear D. Germline CDR1 is MNHEY and CDR2 is SMNVEV (reference sequence). V dropped 7 bases and J dropped 4 bases, with 13 bases sitting between them. CDR3 length: 13 amino acids. In DNA form, the CDR3 reads TGTGCCAGCACCTTTGGGCCCCCAGAGACCCAGTACTTC. It is translated as CASTFGPPETQYF.

V gene TRBV11-2 combines with J gene TRBJ2-4; no definite D call. The germline V and J ends were trimmed by 0 bases and 0 bases, with 6 bases remaining between them. Germline assignment: CDR1 SGHAT and CDR2 FQNNGV. This CDR3 spans 15 amino acids. The CDR3 DNA reads TGTGCCAGCAGCTTAGATCCTTTAGCCAAAAACATTCAGTACTTC. Amino acids: CASSLDPLAKNIQYF.

This clonotype was seen many times. This chain uses TRBV4-3 with TRBJ2-3; D remains unclear. The CDR3 is 16 residues long. V was cut by 4 bases and J by 0 bases, with 14 bases left in between. Per germline, CDR1 LGHNA and CDR2 YSLEER. CDR3 in DNA: TGCGCCAGCAGCCGCTCGATGGCGGCTAGCACAGATACGCAGTATTTT. Translation: CASSRSMAASTDTQYF.

The table lists this clonotype with a count of one. The V and J genes are TRBV21-1 and TRBJ2-1. TRBV21-1 is assigned pseudogene status. This CDR3 has 14 residues. The DNA of the CDR3 is TGTGCCAGCAGCATCCACGCAGGTCCGGATGAGCAGTTCTTC. Encoded protein: CASSIHAGPDEQFF.

The V call is TRBV20-1, the J call TRBJ1-1; D is ambiguous. Looked up from germline, CDR1 is DFQATT and CDR2 is SNEGSKA (reference sequence). Deletions cut 2 bases from V and 3 bases from J, with 13 bases between. The CDR3 is 14 amino acids. CDR3 nucleotides: TGCAGTGCTAGATTTTCCCCCGTGGACACTGAAGCTTTCTTT. Translated, it gives CSARFSPVDTEAFF.

The table lists this clonotype with many counts. The chain is built from TRBV5-1 and TRBJ1-1; D gene unclear. V was shortened by 0 bases and J by 0 bases, with 3 bases between the two germline ends. Germline CDR1 is SGHRS and CDR2 is YFSETQ. This CDR3 spans 13 amino acids. The CDR3 loop reads CASSLVLNTEAFF. The CDR3 region has the DNA TGCGCCAGCAGCTTGGTTTTGAACACTGAAGCTTTCTTT.

This clonotype showed up just a few times. This sequence joins TRBV5-1 and TRBJ1-2; D unresolved. CDR1 is SGHRS and CDR2 is YFSETQ in the germline V gene. The V end was cut by 0 bases, the J end by 5 bases, with 17 bases between. This CDR3 has 16 residues. The DNA for the CDR3 is TGCGCCAGCAGCTTGGCAGAGGCCAGTCTAGAATATGGCTACACCTTC. Translation: CASSLAEASLEYGYTF.

This chain links TRBV20-1 with TRBJ2-1; D gene uncertain. This CDR3 is built from 15 residues. Germline CDR1 reads DFQATT; CDR2 reads SNEGSKA (reference sequence). Trimming took off 4 bases at V and 2 bases at J, with 15 bases between the two ends. Here the CDR3 DNA reads TGCAGTGCTAACTCTAGATCAACCCCCTACAATGAGCAGTTCTTC. Translating it yields CSANSRSTPYNEQFF.

The chain has TRBV6-5 and TRBJ2-7; TRBD1 is a possible D gene (5 bases). V gave up 0 bases and J gave up 2 bases, with 14 bases separating them. Germline CDR1 and CDR2: MNHEY and SVGAGI. The CDR3 is made up of 16 amino acids. This CDR3 reads CASSYSRSAGTYEQYF. The CDR3 DNA reads TGTGCCAGCAGTTACTCGAGAAGTGCAGGGACCTACGAGCAGTACTTC.

This clonotype was seen a few times. The CDR3 protein is CSARRGGTGGYGYTF. The CDR3 DNA follows: TGCAGTGCCAGGCGGGGAGGGACAGGGGGTTATGGCTACACCTTC. V gene TRBV20-1 combines with J gene TRBJ1-2; 11 nucleotides match TRBD1. The CDR3 consists of 15 residues. Per germline, CDR1 DFQATT and CDR2 SNEGSKA (reference sequence). J lost 5 bases, V lost 6 bases, and 11 bases had no gene match.

The V call is TRBV12-3 or TRBV12-4, the J call TRBJ1-2, with 12 bases matching TRBD1. Trimming took 4 bases from V and 4 from J; bases not matched to a gene: 4. CDR3 length: 15 residues. The CDR3 DNA reads as TGTGCCAGCAGTTACGGGACAGGGGGCAGCTATGGCTACACCTTC. It is translated as CASSYGTGGSYGYTF.

The chain is built from TRBV29-1 and TRBJ1-1; D is uncertain. There are 14 residues in the CDR3. CDR1 and CDR2 (germline): SQVTM, ANQGSEA. Trimming took 0 bases from V and 9 from J, leaving 17 bases between them. The CDR3: CSVEDHLSESQAFF. For the CDR3, the DNA is TGCAGCGTTGAAGATCATCTAAGTGAGAGCCAAGCTTTCTTT.

This clonotype was detected many times. The genes are TRBV29-1 and TRBJ2-5, with D possibly TRBD1 on 5 matching bases. Germline V CDR1 and CDR2: SQVTM, ANQGSEA. This CDR3 spans 13 amino acids. V dropped 6 bases and J dropped 1 base, with 12 bases sitting between them. The CDR3 is CSVARQSQETQYF. The CDR3 DNA is TGCAGCGTCGCCAGACAGAGCCAAGAGACCCAGTACTTC.

The J gene is TRBJ2-7, the V gene TRBV7-2; 7 nucleotides align to TRBD2. The CDR3 spans 15 residues. V dropped 3 bases and J dropped 6; count of bases not matched to a gene: 11. Germline CDR1 is SGHTA and CDR2 is FQGNSA. This chain's CDR3 is CASSFYAAGEGEQYF. CDR3 sequence (DNA): TGTGCCAGCAGCTTTTACGCGGCGGGAGAGGGCGAGCAGTACTTC.

The chain uses TRBV19 and TRBJ2-7; no firm D call. In germline, CDR1 is LNHDA, CDR2 SQIVND (reference sequence). V shed 4 bases and J shed 2 bases, with 6 bases lying between them. The CDR3 spans 12 residues. CDR3 DNA sequence: TGTGCCAGTAGTAAGGTCCCCTACGAGCAGTACTTC. Translated, it gives CASSKVPYEQYF.

Only a few counts were recorded for this clonotype. CDR3 DNA sequence: TGTGCCAGCAGCTTAGCCCAGACCATAGGTTCACCCCTCCACTTT. Its translation: CASSLAQTIGSPLHF. This chain joins TRBV7-6 and TRBJ1-6; D is undetermined. The CDR3 has 15 residues. V lost 0 bases to trimming and J lost 9 bases, with 12 bases between them. The germline V gene encodes CDR1 SGHVS and CDR2 FNYEAQ.

The chain couples TRBV12-3 or TRBV12-4 to TRBJ2-2; D ambiguous. V was cut by 6 bases and J by 0 bases, with 11 bases left in between. The length of the CDR3 is 15 residues. The CDR3 DNA follows: TGTGCCAGCAGGGGCTGGCGAACGAACACCGGGGAGCTGTTTTTT. Residues: CASRGWRTNTGELFF.

The genes are TRBV7-2 and TRBJ2-1; D might be TRBD1 or TRBD2, each matching 5 bases. This CDR3 is 14 amino acids long. V lost 4 bases and J lost 5, with 12 bases in between. Germline CDR1 is SGHTA and CDR2 is FQGNSA. CDR3 in DNA: TGTGCCAGCAGCTCCGGGACGGTTAACAATGAGCAGTTCTTC. As protein: CASSSGTVNNEQFF.

This clonotype was detected a few times. V usage is TRBV6-5 and J usage is TRBJ1-3, with D perhaps TRBD1 (6 bases). With 2 bases removed from V and 7 bases from J, the gap between germline ends came to 18 bases. The CDR3 has 16 amino acids. Germline-derived CDR1 and CDR2 are MNHEY and SVGAGI. The CDR3 region has the DNA TGTGCCAGCAGTTACACCCAGGGGTCGGGCAGGAACACCATATATTTT. It specifies CASSYTQGSGRNTIYF.

The V gene is TRBV5-1, the J gene TRBJ1-1; D is unresolved. The CDR3 extends over 13 amino acids. Germline CDR1 SGHRS, CDR2 YFSETQ. Trimming shortened V by 1 base and J by 2 bases, and 6 bases separated the two germline ends. CDR3 residues: CASSLLTNTEAFF. DNA for the CDR3: TGCGCCAGCAGCTTGCTGACAAACACTGAAGCTTTCTTT.